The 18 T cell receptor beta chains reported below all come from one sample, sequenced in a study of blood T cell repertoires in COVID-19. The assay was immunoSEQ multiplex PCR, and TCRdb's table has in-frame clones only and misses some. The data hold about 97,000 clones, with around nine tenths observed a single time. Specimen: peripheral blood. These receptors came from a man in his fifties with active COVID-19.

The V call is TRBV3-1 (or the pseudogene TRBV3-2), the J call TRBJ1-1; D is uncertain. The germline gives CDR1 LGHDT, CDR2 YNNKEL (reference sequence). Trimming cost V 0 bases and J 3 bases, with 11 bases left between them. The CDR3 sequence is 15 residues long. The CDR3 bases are TGTGCCAGCAGCCAAGATACGGGGTCGTACACTGAAGCTTTCTTT. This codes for CASSQDTGSYTEAFF.

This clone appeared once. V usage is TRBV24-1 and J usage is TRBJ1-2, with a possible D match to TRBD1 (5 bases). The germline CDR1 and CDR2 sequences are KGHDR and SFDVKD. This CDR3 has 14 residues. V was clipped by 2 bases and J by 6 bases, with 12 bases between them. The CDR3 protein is CATSDSGDPNGYTF. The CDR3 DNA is TGTGCCACCAGTGATTCGGGGGACCCTAATGGCTACACCTTC.

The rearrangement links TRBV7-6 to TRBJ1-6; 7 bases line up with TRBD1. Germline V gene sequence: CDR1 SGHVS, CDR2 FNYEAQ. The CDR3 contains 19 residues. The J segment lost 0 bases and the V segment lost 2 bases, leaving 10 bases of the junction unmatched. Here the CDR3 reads CASSLFPVGDSSYNSPLHF. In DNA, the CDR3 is TGTGCCAGCAGCTTATTCCCTGTGGGGGACAGCTCCTATAATTCACCCCTCCACTTT.

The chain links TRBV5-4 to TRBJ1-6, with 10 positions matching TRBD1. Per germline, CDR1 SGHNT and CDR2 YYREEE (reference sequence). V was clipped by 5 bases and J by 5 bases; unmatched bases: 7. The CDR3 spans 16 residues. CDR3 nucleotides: TGTGCCAGCAGGTCCGGGACAGGGGCTGATAATTCACCCCTCCACTTT. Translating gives CASRSGTGADNSPLHF.

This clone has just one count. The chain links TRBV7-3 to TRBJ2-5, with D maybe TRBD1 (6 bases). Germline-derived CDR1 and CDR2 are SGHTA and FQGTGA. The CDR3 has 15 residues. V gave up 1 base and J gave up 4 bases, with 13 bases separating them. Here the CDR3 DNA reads TGTGCCAGCAGCTTAAGGGGCCAGGGGCGAGAGACCCAGTACTTC. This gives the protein CASSLRGQGRETQYF.

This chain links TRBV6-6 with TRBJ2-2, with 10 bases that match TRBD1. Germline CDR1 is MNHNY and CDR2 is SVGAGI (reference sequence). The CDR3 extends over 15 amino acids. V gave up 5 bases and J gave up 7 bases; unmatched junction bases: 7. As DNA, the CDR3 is TGTGCCAGCAGTCCGAGGACAGGGGGGTACGGGGAGCTGTTTTTT. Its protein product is CASSPRTGGYGELFF.

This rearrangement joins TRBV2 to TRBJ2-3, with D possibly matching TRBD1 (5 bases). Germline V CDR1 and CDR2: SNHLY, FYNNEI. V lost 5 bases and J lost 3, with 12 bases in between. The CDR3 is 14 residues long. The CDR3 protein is CASSSLGQTDTQYF. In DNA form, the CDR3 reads TGTGCCAGCAGTTCCTTGGGGCAAACAGATACGCAGTATTTT.

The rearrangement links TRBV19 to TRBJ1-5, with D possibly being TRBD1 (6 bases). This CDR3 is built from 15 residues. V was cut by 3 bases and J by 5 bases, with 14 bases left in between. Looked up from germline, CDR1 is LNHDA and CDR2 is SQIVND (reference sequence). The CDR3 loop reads CASSMWQGLDQPQHF. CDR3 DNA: TGTGCCAGTAGTATGTGGCAGGGGCTTGATCAGCCCCAGCATTTT.

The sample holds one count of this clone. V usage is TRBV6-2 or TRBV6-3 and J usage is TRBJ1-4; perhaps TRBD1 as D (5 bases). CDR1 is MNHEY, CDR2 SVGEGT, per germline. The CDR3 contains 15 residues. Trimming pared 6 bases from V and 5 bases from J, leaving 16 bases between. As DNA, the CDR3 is TGTGCCAGCAGCACACAGACAGTGCACAATGAAAAACTGTTTTTT. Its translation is CASSTQTVHNEKLFF.

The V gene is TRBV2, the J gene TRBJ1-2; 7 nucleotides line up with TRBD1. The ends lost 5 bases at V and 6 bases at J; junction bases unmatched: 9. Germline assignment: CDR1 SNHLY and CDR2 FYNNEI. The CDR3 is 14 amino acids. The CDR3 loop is CASSPDRARHGYTF. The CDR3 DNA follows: TGTGCCAGCAGTCCTGACAGGGCCCGGCATGGCTACACCTTC. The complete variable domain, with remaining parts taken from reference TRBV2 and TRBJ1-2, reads EPEVTQTPSHQVTQMGQEVILRCVPISNHLYFYWYRQILGQKVEFLVSFYNNEISEKSEIFDDQFSVERPDGSNFTLKIRSTKLEDSAMYFCASSPDRARHGYTFGSGTRLTVV.

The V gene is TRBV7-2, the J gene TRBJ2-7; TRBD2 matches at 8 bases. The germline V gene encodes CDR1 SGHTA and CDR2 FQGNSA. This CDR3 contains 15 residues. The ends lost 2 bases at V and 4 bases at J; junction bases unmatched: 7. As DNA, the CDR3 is TGTGCCAGCAGCTTATCGGCGGGGGGTAGGTACGAGCAGTACTTC. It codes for CASSLSAGGRYEQYF.

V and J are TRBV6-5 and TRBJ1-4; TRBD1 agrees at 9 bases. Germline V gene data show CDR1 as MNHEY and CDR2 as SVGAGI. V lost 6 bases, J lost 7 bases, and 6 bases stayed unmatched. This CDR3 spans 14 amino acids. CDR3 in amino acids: CASRTGTGSEKLFF. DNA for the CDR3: TGTGCCAGCAGGACCGGGACAGGGAGTGAAAAACTGTTTTTT.

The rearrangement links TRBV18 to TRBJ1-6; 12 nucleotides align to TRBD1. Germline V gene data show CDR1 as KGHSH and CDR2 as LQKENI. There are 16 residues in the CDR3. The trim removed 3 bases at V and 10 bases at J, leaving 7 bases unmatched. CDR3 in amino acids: CASSPSGQGAGSPLHF. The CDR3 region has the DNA TGTGCCAGCTCACCCTCGGGACAGGGGGCTGGGTCACCCCTCCACTTT.

CDR3 region: CASSQSRQGAYNEQFF. CDR3 nucleotides: TGCGCCAGCAGCCAATCTCGACAGGGAGCCTACAATGAGCAGTTCTTC. The V and J genes are TRBV4-3 and TRBJ2-1, with 7 positions matching TRBD1. V lost 2 bases and J lost 2; bases outside the gene matches: 6. Germline V CDR1 and CDR2: LGHNA, YSLEER. The CDR3 contains 16 residues.

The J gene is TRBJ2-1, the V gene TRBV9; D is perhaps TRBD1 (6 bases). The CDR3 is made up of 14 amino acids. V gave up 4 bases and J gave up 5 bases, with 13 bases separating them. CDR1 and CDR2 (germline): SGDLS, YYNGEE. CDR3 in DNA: TGTGCCAGCAGCCCAGGGACACAAAACAATGAGCAGTTCTTC. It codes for CASSPGTQNNEQFF. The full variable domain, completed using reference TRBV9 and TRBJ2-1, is DSGVTQTPKHLITATGQRVTLRCSPRSGDLSVYWYQQSLDQGLQFLIQYYNGEERAKGNILERFSAQQFPDLHSELNLSSLELGDSALYFCASSPGTQNNEQFFGPGTRLTVL.

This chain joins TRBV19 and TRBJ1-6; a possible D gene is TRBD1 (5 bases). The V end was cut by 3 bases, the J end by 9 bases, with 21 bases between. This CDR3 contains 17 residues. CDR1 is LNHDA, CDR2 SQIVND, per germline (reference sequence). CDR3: CASSIPHRPAAFSPLHF. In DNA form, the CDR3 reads TGTGCCAGTAGTATCCCCCACAGGCCGGCAGCTTTTTCACCCCTCCACTTT. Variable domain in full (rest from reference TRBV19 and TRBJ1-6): DGGITQSPKYLFRKEGQNVTLSCEQNLNHDAMYWYRQDPGQGLRLIYYSQIVNDFQKGDIAEGYSVSREKKESFPLTVTSAQKNPTAFYLCASSIPHRPAAFSPLHFGNGTRLTVT.

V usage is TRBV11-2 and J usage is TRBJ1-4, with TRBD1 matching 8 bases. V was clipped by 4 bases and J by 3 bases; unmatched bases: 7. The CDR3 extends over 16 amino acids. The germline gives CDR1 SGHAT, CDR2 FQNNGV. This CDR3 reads CASSSGQGASNEKLFF. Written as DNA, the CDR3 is TGTGCCAGCAGCTCCGGCCAGGGGGCTTCTAATGAAAAACTGTTTTTT.

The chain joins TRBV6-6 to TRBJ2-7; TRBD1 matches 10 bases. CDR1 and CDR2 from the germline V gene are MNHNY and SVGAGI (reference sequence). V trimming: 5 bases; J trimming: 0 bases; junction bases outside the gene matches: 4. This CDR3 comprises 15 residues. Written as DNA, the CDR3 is TGTGCCAGCAGTAATCGACAGGGGGCCTCCTACGAGCAGTACTTC. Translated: CASSNRQGASYEQYF.